This T cell receptor beta chain comes out of a study of blood T cell repertoires in COVID-19. Turning to the study itself: Researchers got acute and convalescent COVID-19 samples from the United States, Italy and Spain. T cells, B-cell-depleted T cells, or PBMCs supplied cDNA or gDNA.

With 1 base clipped from V and 1 base from J, the junction kept 3 bases outside the gene matches. The CDR3 has 16 amino acids. The germline CDR1 and CDR2 sequences are SGHNT and YENEEA. In the authors' workflow: Quantification of nucleated cells was approximated via reference gene primer amplification. This table comes from immunoSEQ multiplex PCR, and its TCRdb copy is limited to in-frame clones, with some not included. D and trimming were read from the DNA, whereas the V and J calls and clone size are those reported in that table. This table has 190,000 or so clones, around nine tenths appearing once.

Sequencing input: peripheral blood. The chain uses TRBV11-3 and TRBJ2-2; 7 bases match TRBD2. The source of this sequence is a woman aged 18-29 years who had recovered from COVID-19. Here the CDR3 DNA reads TGTGCCAGCAGCTTAGGAAGCGGGATGAACACCGGGGAGCTGTTTTTT. This translates into CASSLGSGMNTGELFF.